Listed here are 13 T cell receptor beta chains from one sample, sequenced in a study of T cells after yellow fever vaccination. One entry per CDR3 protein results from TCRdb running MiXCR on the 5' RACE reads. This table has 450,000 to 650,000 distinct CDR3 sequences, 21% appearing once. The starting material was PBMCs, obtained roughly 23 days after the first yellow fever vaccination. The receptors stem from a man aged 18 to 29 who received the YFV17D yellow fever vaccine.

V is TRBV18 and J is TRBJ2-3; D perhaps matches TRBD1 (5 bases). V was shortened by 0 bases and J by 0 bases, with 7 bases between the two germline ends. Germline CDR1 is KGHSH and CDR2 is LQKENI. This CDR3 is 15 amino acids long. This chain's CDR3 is CASSPPGPSTDTQYF. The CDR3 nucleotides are TGTGCCAGCTCACCACCGGGGCCCAGCACAGATACGCAGTATTTT. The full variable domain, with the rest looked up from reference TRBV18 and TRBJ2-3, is NAGVMQNPRHLVRRRGQEARLRCSPMKGHSHVYWYRQLPEEGLKFMVYLQKENIIDESGMPKERFSAEFPKEGPSILRIQQVVRGDSAAYFCASSPPGPSTDTQYFGPGTRLTVL.

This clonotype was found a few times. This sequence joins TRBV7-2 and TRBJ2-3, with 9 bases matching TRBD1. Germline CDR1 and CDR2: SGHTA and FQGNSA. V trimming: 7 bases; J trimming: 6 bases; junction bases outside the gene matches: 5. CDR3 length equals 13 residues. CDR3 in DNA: TGTGCCAGCAAGACAGGGGGGGGGGATACGCAGTATTTT. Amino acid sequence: CASKTGGGDTQYF.

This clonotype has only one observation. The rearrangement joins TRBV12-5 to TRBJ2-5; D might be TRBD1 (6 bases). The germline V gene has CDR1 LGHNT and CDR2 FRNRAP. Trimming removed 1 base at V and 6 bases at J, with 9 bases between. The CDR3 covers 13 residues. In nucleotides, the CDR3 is TGTGCTAGTGGTTTGGCCGGACAGAAGACCCAGTACTTC. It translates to CASGLAGQKTQYF.

The DNA for the CDR3 is TGCGCCAGCAGCCAAGTGCCCGGTGGTGCGCAGTATTTT. It yields the protein CASSQVPGGAQYF. The V gene is TRBV4-1, the J gene TRBJ2-3; no clear D. Germline V lookup: CDR1 MGHRA, CDR2 YSYEKL. V dropped 1 base and J dropped 10 bases, with 12 bases sitting between them. CDR3 length equals 13 residues.

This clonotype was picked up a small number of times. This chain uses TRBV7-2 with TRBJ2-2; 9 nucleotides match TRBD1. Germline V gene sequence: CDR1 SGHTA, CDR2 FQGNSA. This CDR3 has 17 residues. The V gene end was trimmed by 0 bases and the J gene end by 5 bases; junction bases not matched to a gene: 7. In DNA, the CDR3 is TGTGCCAGCAGCTTAGCGTTTGGGACAGGGTATACCGGGGAGCTGTTTTTT. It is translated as CASSLAFGTGYTGELFF.

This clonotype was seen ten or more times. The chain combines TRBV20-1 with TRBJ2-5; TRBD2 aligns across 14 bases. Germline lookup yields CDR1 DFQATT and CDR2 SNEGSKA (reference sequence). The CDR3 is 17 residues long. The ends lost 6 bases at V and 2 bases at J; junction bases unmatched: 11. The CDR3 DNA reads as TGCAGTGCCCCGCGGGGGACTAGCGGGGGTGAACAAGAGACCCAGTACTTC. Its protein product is CSAPRGTSGGEQETQYF.

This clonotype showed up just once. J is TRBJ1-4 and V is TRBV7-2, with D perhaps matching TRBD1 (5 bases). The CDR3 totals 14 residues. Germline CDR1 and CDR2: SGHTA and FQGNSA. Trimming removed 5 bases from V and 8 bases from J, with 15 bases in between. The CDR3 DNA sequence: TGTGCCAGCAGCCCCCCAGGGCGATGGGAAAAACTGTTTTTT. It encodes CASSPPGRWEKLFF.

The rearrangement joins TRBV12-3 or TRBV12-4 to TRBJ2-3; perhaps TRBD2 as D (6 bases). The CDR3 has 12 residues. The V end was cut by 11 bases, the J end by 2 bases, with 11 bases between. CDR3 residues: CAVGRDTDTQYF. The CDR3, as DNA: TGTGCCGTAGGGCGGGACACAGATACGCAGTATTTT.

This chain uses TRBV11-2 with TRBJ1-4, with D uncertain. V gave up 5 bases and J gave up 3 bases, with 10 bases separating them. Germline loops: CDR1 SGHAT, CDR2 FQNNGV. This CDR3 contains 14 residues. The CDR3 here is CASSPTWANEKLFF. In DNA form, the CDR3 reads TGTGCCAGCAGCCCGACTTGGGCTAATGAAAAACTGTTTTTT.

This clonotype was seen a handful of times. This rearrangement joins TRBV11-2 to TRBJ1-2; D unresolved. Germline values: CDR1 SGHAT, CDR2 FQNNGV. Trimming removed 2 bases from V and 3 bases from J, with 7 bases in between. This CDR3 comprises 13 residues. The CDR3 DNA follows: TGTGCCAGCAGCTTACTCCAGGACTATGGCTACACCTTC. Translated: CASSLLQDYGYTF.

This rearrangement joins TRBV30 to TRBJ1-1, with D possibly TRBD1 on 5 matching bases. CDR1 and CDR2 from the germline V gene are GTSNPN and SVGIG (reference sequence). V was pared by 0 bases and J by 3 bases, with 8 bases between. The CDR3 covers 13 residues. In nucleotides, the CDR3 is TGTGCCTGGAGTGTGCAGGGCTACACTGAAGCTTTCTTT. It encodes CAWSVQGYTEAFF.

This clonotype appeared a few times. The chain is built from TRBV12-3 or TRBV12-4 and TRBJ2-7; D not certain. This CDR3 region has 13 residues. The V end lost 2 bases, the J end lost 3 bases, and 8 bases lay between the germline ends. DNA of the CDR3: TGTGCCAGCAGTTTAAGTGGCATCTACGAGCAGTACGTC. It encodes CASSLSGIYEQYV.

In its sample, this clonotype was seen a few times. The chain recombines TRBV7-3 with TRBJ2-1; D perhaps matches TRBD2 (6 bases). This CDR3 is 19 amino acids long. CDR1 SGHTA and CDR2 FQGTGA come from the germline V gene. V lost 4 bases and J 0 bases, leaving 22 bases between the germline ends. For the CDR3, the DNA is TGTGCCAGCAGCTCCCCCCAATCGGCGGGGCAGAGCTCCTACAATGAGCAGTTCTTC. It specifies CASSSPQSAGQSSYNEQFF.